What follows are 27 T cell receptor beta chains derived from one specimen sequenced in a study of shared clonotypes between healthy human individuals. CD45RO-negative, CCR7-selected cells formed the naive CD8 fraction, which excluded terminally differentiated effector memory CD45RA+ cells. Method: immunoSEQ multiplex PCR; TCRdb's copy keeps in-frame clones and lacks some. The repertoire holds around 1.9 million clones, about 92% seen once, with under 2% in the top ten. The source material was naive CD8+ T cells from PBMCs. The receptors shown here come from a man younger than 30 in good health. Some clones in this sample may be carry-over from other donors' samples.

The V and J genes are TRBV9 and TRBJ2-5; the D call may be TRBD1 or TRBD2 (5 bases each). The CDR3 sequence is 15 residues long. Between the trimmed V and J ends, which lost 3 bases and 4 bases, there was a span of 16 bases. Germline V gene lookup returns CDR1 SGDLS and CDR2 YYNGEE. CDR3 loop: CASSDGAVRTETQYF. The CDR3, as DNA: TGTGCCAGCAGCGACGGGGCAGTAAGGACAGAGACCCAGTACTTC.

As for this clone: The sample holds other DNA sequences that translate to the same CDR3. This chain links TRBV2 with TRBJ2-3; D is uncertain. The germline V and J ends were trimmed by 1 base and 0 bases, with 8 bases remaining between them. There are 15 residues in the CDR3. Germline CDR1 SNHLY, CDR2 FYNNEI. CDR3: CASSEGLTSTDTQYF. The CDR3 DNA follows: TGTGCCAGCAGTGAAGGGCTAACTAGCACAGATACGCAGTATTTT.

Turning to this clone: The sample contains more than one DNA sequence encoding this CDR3. The J gene is TRBJ2-3, the V gene TRBV7-9; D is uncertain. Looked up from germline, CDR1 is SEHNR and CDR2 is FQNEAQ (reference sequence). The CDR3 covers 12 residues. The V gene lost 0 bases and the J gene lost 4 bases, with 2 bases spanning the gap. The CDR3 DNA sequence: TGTGCCAGCAGCTTAGCATCAGATACGCAGTATTTT. As protein: CASSLASDTQYF. The full variable domain, with the rest looked up from reference TRBV7-9 and TRBJ2-3, is DTGVSQNPRHKITKRGQNVTFRCDPISEHNRLYWYRQTLGQGPEFLTYFQNEAQLEKSRLLSDRFSAERPKGSFSTLEIQRTEQGDSAMYLCASSLASDTQYFGPGTRLTVL.

Worth noting for this clone: At the DNA level, this CDR3 is encoded by other sequences in the same sample as well. This chain joins TRBV30 and TRBJ2-7, with a tentative D call TRBD2 (6 bases). This CDR3 is built from 14 residues. In germline, CDR1 is GTSNPN, CDR2 SVGIG (reference sequence). V lost 0 bases to trimming and J lost 1 base, with 10 bases between them. The CDR3 nucleotides are TGTGCCTGGAGTGTAGCGGGCGGTTCCTACGAGCAGTACTTC. Amino acids: CAWSVAGGSYEQYF.

This sequence joins TRBV28 and TRBJ1-3; 8 bases align to TRBD1. Germline V lookup: CDR1 MDHEN, CDR2 SYDVKM. The CDR3 is 17 residues long. V lost 3 bases to trimming and J lost 0 bases; unmatched junction nucleotides: 7. The CDR3 coding sequence is TGTGCCAGCAGTTTTACGACGGACAGGGTCTCTGGAAACACCATATATTTT. Protein: CASSFTTDRVSGNTIYF.

The rearrangement uses TRBV19 and TRBJ1-1; the D gene is possibly TRBD1 (5 bases). V lost 5 bases, J lost 4 bases, and 23 bases lay in between. This CDR3 region has 17 residues. Germline V gene data show CDR1 as LNHDA and CDR2 as SQIVND (reference sequence). Here the CDR3 DNA reads TGTGCCAGTAGTCTCGGGCCCCCGGGGCCTAGGGGCACTGAAGCTTTCTTT. It is translated as CASSLGPPGPRGTEAFF.

The rearrangement links TRBV5-1 to TRBJ1-1, with TRBD1 as a possible D gene (5 bases). Germline V gene sequence: CDR1 SGHRS, CDR2 YFSETQ. V lost 4 bases to trimming and J lost 1 base, with 11 bases between them. The CDR3 is made up of 14 amino acids. The CDR3 protein is CASSPGLPNTEAFF. The CDR3 DNA is TGCGCCAGCAGCCCGGGACTCCCGAACACTGAAGCTTTCTTT.

This clone was seen once. J is TRBJ2-7 and V is TRBV6-5, with a tentative D call TRBD1 (6 bases). This CDR3 has 13 residues. CDR1 is MNHEY and CDR2 is SVGAGI in the germline V gene. V lost 5 bases and J 12 bases, leaving 20 bases between the germline ends. The CDR3 protein is CASSNNLLGGRYF. CDR3 nucleotides: TGTGCCAGCAGTAACAACTTACTAGGGGGAAGGTACTTC.

The V gene is TRBV28, the J gene TRBJ2-3, with D unclear. CDR1 and CDR2 from the germline V gene are MDHEN and SYDVKM. The ends were cut back, 3 bases at V and 0 bases at J, with 10 bases in the middle. CDR3 size: 15 residues. CDR3 amino acids: CASSFFARSTDTQYF. The CDR3 nucleotides are TGTGCCAGCAGTTTTTTTGCCCGAAGCACAGATACGCAGTATTTT.

The rearrangement joins TRBV9 to TRBJ1-2; D is perhaps TRBD1 (5 bases). Between the trimmed V and J ends, which lost 3 bases and 4 bases, there was a span of 16 bases. The CDR3 is 15 residues long. Looked up from germline, CDR1 is SGDLS and CDR2 is YYNGEE. DNA for the CDR3: TGTGCCAGCAGCGGAGGGGTCAGGGACCTCTATGGCTACACCTTC. Translating it yields CASSGGVRDLYGYTF.

This clone was seen more than once but under ten times. This chain joins TRBV6-1 and TRBJ1-1; 7 positions match TRBD1. Germline CDR1 and CDR2: MNHNS and SASEGT. The junction had 5 bases not matched to a gene; V was cut back by 4 bases and J by 0 bases. The CDR3 runs to 15 residues. The CDR3 DNA reads TGTGCCAGCAGTGGGGGGGGACAGATGAACACTGAAGCTTTCTTT. It encodes CASSGGGQMNTEAFF.

In nucleotides, the CDR3 is TGTGCCAGCAGTTTATTAGCGGAAGTGAACACCGGGGAGCTGTTTTTT. Translation gives CASSLLAEVNTGELFF. J is TRBJ2-2 and V is TRBV28, with D possibly matching TRBD2 (6 bases). Trimming took off 1 base at V and 1 base at J, with 10 bases between the two ends. The CDR3 sequence is 16 residues long. Germline V gene sequence: CDR1 MDHEN, CDR2 SYDVKM. Full variable domain (missing parts from reference TRBV28 and TRBJ2-2): DVKVTQSSRYLVKRTGEKVFLECVQDMDHENMFWYRQDPGLGLRLIYFSYDVKMKEKGDIPEGYSVSREKKERFSLILESASTNQTSMYLCASSLLAEVNTGELFFGEGSRLTVL.

This clone was counted once. This rearrangement joins TRBV13 to TRBJ2-2; the D is unclear. Germline V gene data show CDR1 as PRHDT and CDR2 as FYEKMQ (reference sequence). The CDR3 loop spans 16 amino acids. Trimming removed 5 bases from V and 2 bases from J, with 15 bases in between. CDR3 in amino acids: CASSRLAEFNTGELFF. The CDR3 DNA reads TGTGCCAGCAGCCGCTTAGCAGAATTTAACACCGGGGAGCTGTTTTTT.

The rearrangement joins TRBV11-2 to TRBJ2-1; TRBD2 matches 8 bases. This CDR3 has 16 amino acids. Germline V gene lookup returns CDR1 SGHAT and CDR2 FQNNGV. With V trimmed by 8 bases and J by 7 bases, 16 bases remained unmatched. The CDR3 bases are TGTGCCAGCGGGGGGAGCCGGGAGGGCCGGCTGAATGAGCAGTTCTTC. Amino acid sequence: CASGGSREGRLNEQFF. Complete variable domain (other parts from reference TRBV11-2 and TRBJ2-1): EAGVAQSPRYKIIEKRQSVAFWCNPISGHATLYWYQQILGQGPKLLIQFQNNGVVDDSQLPKDRFSAERLKGVDSTLKIQPAKLEDSAVYLCASGGSREGRLNEQFFGPGTRLTVL.

This sequence joins TRBV7-9 and TRBJ1-2; no reliable D call. CDR3 length: 13 residues. CDR1 SEHNR and CDR2 FQNEAQ come from the germline V gene (reference sequence). Deletions cut 5 bases from V and 8 bases from J, with 15 bases between. The CDR3 sequence is CASSIGYTGGYTF. In DNA form, the CDR3 reads TGTGCCAGCAGCATAGGGTATACGGGGGGCTACACCTTC.

V gene TRBV4-1 combines with J gene TRBJ2-3, with 9 positions matching TRBD2. This CDR3 spans 17 amino acids. J lost 1 base, V lost 6 bases, and 11 bases had no gene match. Germline V lookup: CDR1 MGHRA, CDR2 YSYEKL. CDR3 sequence: CASSRRAGGIGTDTQYF. Here the CDR3 DNA reads TGCGCCAGCAGTCGCAGGGCGGGAGGGATCGGCACAGATACGCAGTATTTT.

Here the CDR3 reads CASSDPIGDHPNYEQYF. CDR3 nucleotide sequence: TGTGCCAGCAGCGACCCCATCGGGGACCACCCTAACTACGAGCAGTACTTC. The gene calls are TRBV9 and TRBJ2-7; D possibly uses TRBD1 or TRBD2 (5 bases each). With 3 bases removed from V and 3 bases from J, the gap between germline ends came to 22 bases. From germline, CDR1 is SGDLS and CDR2 YYNGEE. The CDR3 extends over 17 amino acids.

This clone was picked up one time. The genes are TRBV2 and TRBJ2-1; TRBD2 matches 11 bases. Germline loops: CDR1 SNHLY, CDR2 FYNNEI. V lost 2 bases to trimming and J lost 3 bases; unmatched junction nucleotides: 3. There are 16 residues in the CDR3. CDR3 DNA: TGTGCCAGCAGTGAACCGACTAGCGGGGTCTACAATGAGCAGTTCTTC. It codes for CASSEPTSGVYNEQFF.

J is TRBJ2-7 and V is TRBV2, with D possibly being TRBD1 or TRBD2 (7 bases each). Trimming stripped 7 bases from V and 2 bases from J, with 21 bases between. The CDR3 contains 16 residues. Germline assignment: CDR1 SNHLY and CDR2 FYNNEI. The CDR3 DNA is TGTGCCAGCACGCAGACCGACAGGGAGGGCACCTACGAGCAGTACTTC. Translated, it gives CASTQTDREGTYEQYF.

The V and J genes are TRBV6-1 and TRBJ2-1; 8 positions match TRBD2. With V trimmed by 6 bases and J by 5 bases, 6 bases remained unmatched. Germline CDR1 is MNHNS and CDR2 is SASEGT. The CDR3 has 14 amino acids. CDR3 residues: CASSFLAGNNEQFF. The CDR3 coding sequence is TGTGCCAGCAGCTTTCTAGCGGGTAACAATGAGCAGTTCTTC.

The chain is built from TRBV18 and TRBJ1-5; 9 bases are shared with TRBD1. With 2 bases clipped from V and 4 bases from J, the junction kept 3 bases outside the gene matches. This CDR3 is 15 amino acids long. CDR1 and CDR2 (germline): KGHSH, LQKENI. The CDR3 reads CASSPGTGINQPQHF. The DNA of the CDR3 is TGTGCCAGCTCACCAGGGACAGGGATTAATCAGCCCCAGCATTTT. Drawing the rest from reference TRBV18 and TRBJ1-5, the complete variable domain is NAGVMQNPRHLVRRRGQEARLRCSPMKGHSHVYWYRQLPEEGLKFMVYLQKENIIDESGMPKERFSAEFPKEGPSILRIQQVVRGDSAAYFCASSPGTGINQPQHFGDGTRLSIL.

The genes are TRBV27 and TRBJ2-1; tentative D call: TRBD1 (5 bases). CDR3 length: 15 amino acids. CDR1 and CDR2 from the germline V gene are MNHEY and SMNVEV (reference sequence). The germline V and J ends were trimmed by 5 bases and 2 bases, with 13 bases remaining between them. Written as DNA, the CDR3 is TGTGCCAGCAGTCAAAGCCTGGGGCCCTACAATGAGCAGTTCTTC. Amino acids: CASSQSLGPYNEQFF.

CDR3 in DNA: TGCGCCAGCAGTGAGTCTTTGGCAGATACGCAGTATTTT. Translating gives CASSESLADTQYF. V gene TRBV10-1 combines with J gene TRBJ2-3; D unclear. The V gene's germline CDR1 is WNHNN and CDR2 SYGVQD (reference sequence). This CDR3 contains 13 residues. Trimming left V 0 bases short and J 4 bases short, with 5 bases between.

This chain connects TRBV5-4 to TRBJ2-5; 12 bases fit TRBD2. Germline CDR1 is SGHNT and CDR2 is YYREEE (reference sequence). The CDR3 sequence is 15 residues long. J lost 5 bases, V lost 3 bases, and 5 bases had no gene match. DNA for the CDR3: TGTGCCAGCAGCTACGGACTAGCGGGACACGAGACCCAGTACTTC. Its translation: CASSYGLAGHETQYF.

The chain employs TRBV4-2 and TRBJ2-1; D not resolved. The CDR3 totals 17 residues. Trimming left V 4 bases short and J 2 bases short, with 18 bases between. Germline-derived CDR1 and CDR2 are LGHNA and YNFKEQ. CDR3 DNA: TGTGCCAGCAGCCGCAGTACCCGGGTTACACCCTACAATGAGCAGTTCTTC. It yields the protein CASSRSTRVTPYNEQFF.

V gene TRBV25-1 combines with J gene TRBJ2-5, with D perhaps TRBD1 (6 bases). The end of the DNA is better explained by TRBJ2-7, so the J call may be wrong. The CDR3 runs to 14 residues. Per germline, CDR1 MGHDK and CDR2 SYGVNS. The CDR3 bases are TGTGCCAGCAGTGAGCCTCAACAGGGCCACGAGCAGTACTTC. Protein sequence: CASSEPQQGHEQYF.

The chain couples TRBV6-4 to TRBJ2-1; TRBD1 might be the D (6 bases). V shed 5 bases and J shed 9 bases, with 17 bases lying between them. The CDR3 has 14 residues. The germline CDR1 and CDR2 sequences are MRHNA and SNTAGT. CDR3 bases: TGTGCCAGCAGTAGGCTATGGGGGCAGGGTGAGCAGTTCTTC. Translated: CASSRLWGQGEQFF.